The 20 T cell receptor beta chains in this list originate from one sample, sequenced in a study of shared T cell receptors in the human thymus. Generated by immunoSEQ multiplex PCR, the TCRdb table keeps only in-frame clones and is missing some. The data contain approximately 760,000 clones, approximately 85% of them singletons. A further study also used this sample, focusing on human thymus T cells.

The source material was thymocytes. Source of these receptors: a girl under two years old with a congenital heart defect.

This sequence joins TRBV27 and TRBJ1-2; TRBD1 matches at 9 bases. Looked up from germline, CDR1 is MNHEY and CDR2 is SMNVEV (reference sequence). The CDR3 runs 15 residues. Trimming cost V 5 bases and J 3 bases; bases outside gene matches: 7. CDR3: CASSIRTGVDYGYTF. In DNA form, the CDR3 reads TGTGCCAGCAGTATCCGGACAGGGGTGGACTATGGCTACACCTTC.

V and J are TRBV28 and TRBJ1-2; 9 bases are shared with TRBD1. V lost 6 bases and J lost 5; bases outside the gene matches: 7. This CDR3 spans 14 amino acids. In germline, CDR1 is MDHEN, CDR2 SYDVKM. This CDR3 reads CASRGTGRLYGYTF. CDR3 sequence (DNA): TGTGCCAGCAGGGGGACAGGGCGATTGTATGGCTACACCTTC.

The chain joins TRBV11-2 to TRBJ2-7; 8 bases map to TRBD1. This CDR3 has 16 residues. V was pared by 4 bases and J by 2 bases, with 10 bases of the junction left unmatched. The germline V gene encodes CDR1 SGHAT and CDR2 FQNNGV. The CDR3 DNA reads TGTGCCAGCAGCTCACGGGATTGGACAGGGACCTACGAGCAGTACTTC. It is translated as CASSSRDWTGTYEQYF.

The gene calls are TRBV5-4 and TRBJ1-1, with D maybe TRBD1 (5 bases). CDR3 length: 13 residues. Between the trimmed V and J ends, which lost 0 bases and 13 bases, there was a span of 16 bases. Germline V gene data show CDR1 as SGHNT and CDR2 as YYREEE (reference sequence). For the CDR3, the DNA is TGTGCCAGCAGCTTGGTCCAGGGATCAGTTGTTTTCTTT. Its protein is CASSLVQGSVVFF.

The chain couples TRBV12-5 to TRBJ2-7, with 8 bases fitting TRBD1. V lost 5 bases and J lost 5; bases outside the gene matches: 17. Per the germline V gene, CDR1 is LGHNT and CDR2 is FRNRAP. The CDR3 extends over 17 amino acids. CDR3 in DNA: TGTGCTAGTGGTCTCGCCCCTTTCCGACAGGGGAAGGACGAGCAGTACTTC. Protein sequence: CASGLAPFRQGKDEQYF. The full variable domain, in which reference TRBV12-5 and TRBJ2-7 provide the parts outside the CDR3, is DARVTQTPRHKVTEMGQEVTMRCQPILGHNTVFWYRQTMMQGLELLAYFRNRAPLDDSGMPKDRFSAEMPDATLATLKIQPSEPRDSAVYFCASGLAPFRQGKDEQYFGPGTRLTVT.

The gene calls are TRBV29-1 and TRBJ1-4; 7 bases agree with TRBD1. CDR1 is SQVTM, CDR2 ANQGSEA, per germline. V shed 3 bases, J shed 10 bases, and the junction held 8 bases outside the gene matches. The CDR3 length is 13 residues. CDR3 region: CSVDIGGQGKLFF. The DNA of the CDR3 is TGCAGCGTTGACATAGGGGGCCAGGGAAAACTGTTTTTT.

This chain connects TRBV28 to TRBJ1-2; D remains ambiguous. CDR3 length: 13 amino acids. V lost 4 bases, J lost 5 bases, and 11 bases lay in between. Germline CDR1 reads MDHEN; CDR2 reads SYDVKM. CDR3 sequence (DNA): TGTGCCAGCAGTTCCGGACGGGATTATGGCTACACCTTC. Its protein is CASSSGRDYGYTF.

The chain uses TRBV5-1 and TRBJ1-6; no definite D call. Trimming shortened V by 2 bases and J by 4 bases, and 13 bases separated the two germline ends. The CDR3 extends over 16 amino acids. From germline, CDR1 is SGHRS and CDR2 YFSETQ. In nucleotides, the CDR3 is TGCGCCAGCAGCTTCGGCAAACGAGGTTATAATTCACCCCTCCACTTT. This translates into CASSFGKRGYNSPLHF.

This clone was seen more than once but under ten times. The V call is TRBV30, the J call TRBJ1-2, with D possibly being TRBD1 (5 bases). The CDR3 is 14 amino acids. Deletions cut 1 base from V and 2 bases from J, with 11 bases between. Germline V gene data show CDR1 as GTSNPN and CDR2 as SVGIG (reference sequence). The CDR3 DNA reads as TGTGCCTGGAGTGAGACAGTCTCGAACTATGGCTACACCTTC. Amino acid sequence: CAWSETVSNYGYTF.

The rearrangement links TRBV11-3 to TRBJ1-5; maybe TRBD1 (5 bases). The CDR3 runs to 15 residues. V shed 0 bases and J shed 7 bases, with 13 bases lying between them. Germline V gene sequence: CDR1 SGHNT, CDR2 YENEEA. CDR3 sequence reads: CASSLDQQGEQPQHF. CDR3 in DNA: TGTGCCAGCAGCTTAGATCAGCAGGGCGAACAGCCCCAGCATTTT.

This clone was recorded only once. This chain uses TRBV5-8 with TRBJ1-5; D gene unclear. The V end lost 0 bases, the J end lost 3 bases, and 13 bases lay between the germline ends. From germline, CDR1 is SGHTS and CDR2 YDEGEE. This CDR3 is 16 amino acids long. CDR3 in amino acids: CASSLVDKTTNQPQHF. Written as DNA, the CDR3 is TGTGCCAGCAGCTTGGTTGACAAGACTACCAATCAGCCCCAGCATTTT. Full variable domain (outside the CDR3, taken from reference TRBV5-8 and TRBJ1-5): EAGVTQSPTHLIKTRGQQATLRCSPISGHTSVYWYQQALGLGLQFLLWYDEGEERNRGNFPPRFSGRQFPNYSSELNVNALELEDSALYLCASSLVDKTTNQPQHFGDGTRLSIL.

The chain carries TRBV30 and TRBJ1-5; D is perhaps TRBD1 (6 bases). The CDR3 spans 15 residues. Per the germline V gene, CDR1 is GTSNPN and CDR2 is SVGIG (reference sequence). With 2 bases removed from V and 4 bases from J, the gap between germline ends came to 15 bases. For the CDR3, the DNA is TGTGCCTGGAGTAACAGGGTAAAGGAGAATCAGCCCCAGCATTTT. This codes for CAWSNRVKENQPQHF.

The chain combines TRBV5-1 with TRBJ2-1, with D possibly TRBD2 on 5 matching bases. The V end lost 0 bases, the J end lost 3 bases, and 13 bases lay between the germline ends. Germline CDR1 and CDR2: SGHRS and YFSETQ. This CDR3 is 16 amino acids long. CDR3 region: CASSLVASGYYNEQFF. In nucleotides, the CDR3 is TGCGCCAGCAGCTTGGTTGCGAGCGGATACTACAATGAGCAGTTCTTC.

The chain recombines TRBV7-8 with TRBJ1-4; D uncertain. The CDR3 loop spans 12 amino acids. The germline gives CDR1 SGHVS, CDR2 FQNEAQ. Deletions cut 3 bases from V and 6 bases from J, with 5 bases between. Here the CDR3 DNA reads TGTGCCAGCAGCTTCCTTGATGAAAAACTGTTTTTT. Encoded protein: CASSFLDEKLFF.

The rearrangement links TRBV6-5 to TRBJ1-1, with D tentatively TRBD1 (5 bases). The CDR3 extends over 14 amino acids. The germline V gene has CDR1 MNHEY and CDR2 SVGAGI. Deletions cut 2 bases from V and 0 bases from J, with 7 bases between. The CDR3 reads CASSYKGMNTEAFF. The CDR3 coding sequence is TGTGCCAGCAGTTACAAGGGGATGAACACTGAAGCTTTCTTT.

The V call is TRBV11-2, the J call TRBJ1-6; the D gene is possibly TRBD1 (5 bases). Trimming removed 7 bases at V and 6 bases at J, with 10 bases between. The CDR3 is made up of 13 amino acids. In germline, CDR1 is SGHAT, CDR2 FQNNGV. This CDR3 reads CASTGRFNSPLHF. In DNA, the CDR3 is TGTGCCAGCACAGGGCGATTTAATTCACCCCTCCACTTT.

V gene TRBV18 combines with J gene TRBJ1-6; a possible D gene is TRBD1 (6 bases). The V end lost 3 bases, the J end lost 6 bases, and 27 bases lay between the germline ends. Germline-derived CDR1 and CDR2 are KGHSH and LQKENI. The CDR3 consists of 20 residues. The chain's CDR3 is CASSPTKDDRSNRGNSPLHF. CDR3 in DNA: TGTGCCAGCTCACCTACTAAAGACGACAGGAGCAATAGGGGTAATTCACCCCTCCACTTT.

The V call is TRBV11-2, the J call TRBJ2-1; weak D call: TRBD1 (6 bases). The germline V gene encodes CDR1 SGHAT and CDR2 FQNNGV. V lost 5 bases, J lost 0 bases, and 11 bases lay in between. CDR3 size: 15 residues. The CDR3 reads CASSHRESSYNEQFF. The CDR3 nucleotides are TGTGCCAGCAGCCACAGGGAGAGCTCCTACAATGAGCAGTTCTTC.

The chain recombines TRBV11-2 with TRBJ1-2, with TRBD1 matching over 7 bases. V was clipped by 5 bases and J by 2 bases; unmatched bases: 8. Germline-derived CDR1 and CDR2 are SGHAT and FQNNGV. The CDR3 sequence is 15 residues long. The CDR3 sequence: CASSPWGQWNYGYTF. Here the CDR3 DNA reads TGTGCCAGCAGCCCCTGGGGACAGTGGAACTATGGCTACACCTTC.

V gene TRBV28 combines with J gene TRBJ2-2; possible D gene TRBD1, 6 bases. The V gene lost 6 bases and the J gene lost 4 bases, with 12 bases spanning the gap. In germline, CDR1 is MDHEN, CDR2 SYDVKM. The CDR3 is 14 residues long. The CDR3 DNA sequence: TGTGCCAGCAGCCAGCACAGGGTCACCGGGGAGCTGTTTTTT. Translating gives CASSQHRVTGELFF.